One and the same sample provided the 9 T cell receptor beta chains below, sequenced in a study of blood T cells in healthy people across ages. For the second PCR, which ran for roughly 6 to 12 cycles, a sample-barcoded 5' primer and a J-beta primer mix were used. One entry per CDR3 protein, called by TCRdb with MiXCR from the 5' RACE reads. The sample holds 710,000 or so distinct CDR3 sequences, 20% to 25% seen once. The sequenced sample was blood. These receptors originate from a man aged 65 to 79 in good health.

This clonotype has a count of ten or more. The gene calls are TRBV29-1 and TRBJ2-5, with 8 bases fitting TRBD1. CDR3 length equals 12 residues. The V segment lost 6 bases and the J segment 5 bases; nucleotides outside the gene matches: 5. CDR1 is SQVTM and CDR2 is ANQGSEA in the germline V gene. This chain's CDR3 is CSVGQGFETQYF. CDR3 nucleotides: TGCAGCGTCGGACAGGGTTTTGAGACCCAGTACTTC. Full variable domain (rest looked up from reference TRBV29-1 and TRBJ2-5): SAVISQKPSRDICQRGTSLTIQCQVDSQVTMMFWYRQQPGQSLTLIATANQGSEATYESGFVIDKFPISRPNLTFSTLTVSNMSPEDSSIYLCSVGQGFETQYFGPGTRLLVL.

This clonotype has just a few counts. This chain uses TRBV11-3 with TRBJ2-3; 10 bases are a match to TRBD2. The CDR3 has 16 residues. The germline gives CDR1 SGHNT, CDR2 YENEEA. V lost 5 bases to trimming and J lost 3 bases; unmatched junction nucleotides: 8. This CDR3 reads CASSPRSSGRTDTQYF. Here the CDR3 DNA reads TGTGCCAGCAGCCCACGGAGTAGCGGGAGGACAGATACGCAGTATTTT.

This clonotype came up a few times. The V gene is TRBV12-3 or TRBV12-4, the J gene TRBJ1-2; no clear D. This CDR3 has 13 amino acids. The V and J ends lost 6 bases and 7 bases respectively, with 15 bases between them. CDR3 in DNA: TGTGCCAGCAGATCACGGGCGGCAAGTGGCTACACCTTC. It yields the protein CASRSRAASGYTF.

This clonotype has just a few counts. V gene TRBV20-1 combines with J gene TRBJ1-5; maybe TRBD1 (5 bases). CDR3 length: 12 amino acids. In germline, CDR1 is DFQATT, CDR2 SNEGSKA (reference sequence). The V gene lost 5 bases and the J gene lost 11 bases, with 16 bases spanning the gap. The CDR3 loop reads CSAPDKLWSQHF. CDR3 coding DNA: TGCAGTGCTCCGGACAAGCTTTGGTCCCAGCATTTT.

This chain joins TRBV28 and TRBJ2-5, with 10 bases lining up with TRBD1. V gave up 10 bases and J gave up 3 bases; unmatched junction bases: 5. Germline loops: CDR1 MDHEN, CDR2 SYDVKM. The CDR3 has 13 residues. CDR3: CAIIGQGEETQYF. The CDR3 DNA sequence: TGTGCCATCATTGGACAGGGGGAAGAGACCCAGTACTTC.

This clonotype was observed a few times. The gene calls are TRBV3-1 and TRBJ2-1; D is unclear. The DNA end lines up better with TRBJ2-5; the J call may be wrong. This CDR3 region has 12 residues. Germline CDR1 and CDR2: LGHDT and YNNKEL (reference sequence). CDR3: CASTTLPETQYF. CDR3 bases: TGTGCCAGCACAACATTACCAGAGACCCAGTACTTC.

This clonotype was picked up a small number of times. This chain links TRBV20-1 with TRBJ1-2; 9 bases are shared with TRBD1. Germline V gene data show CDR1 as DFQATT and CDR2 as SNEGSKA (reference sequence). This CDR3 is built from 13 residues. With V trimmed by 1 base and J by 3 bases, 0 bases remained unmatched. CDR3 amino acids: CSARGQGDYGYTF. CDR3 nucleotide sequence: TGCAGTGCTAGAGGACAGGGGGACTATGGCTACACCTTC.

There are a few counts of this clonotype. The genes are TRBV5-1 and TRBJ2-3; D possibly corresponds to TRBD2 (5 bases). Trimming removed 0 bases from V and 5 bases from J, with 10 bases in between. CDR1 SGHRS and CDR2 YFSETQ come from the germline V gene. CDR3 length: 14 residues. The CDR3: CASSLVGMKDTQYF. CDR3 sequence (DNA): TGCGCCAGCAGCTTGGTCGGGATGAAAGATACGCAGTATTTT.

The CDR3 DNA reads TGTGCCAGCAGTTACTCTGCGGGGCCTCTCGAGCAGTACTTC. It specifies CASSYSAGPLEQYF. The gene calls are TRBV6-5 and TRBJ2-5; tentatively, D is TRBD2 (6 bases). The end of the DNA fits TRBJ2-7 better, so the J call may be wrong. CDR1 is MNHEY and CDR2 is SVGAGI in the germline V gene. The CDR3 is made up of 14 amino acids.